This T cell receptor (beta chain) was sequenced for a study of T cells in Graves' hyperthyroidism and ophthalmopathy. Overall study findings and caveats: In the analysis, a 13 V-J model separated ophthalmopathy from stable hyperthyroidism. Also found in blood were most expanded thyroid clonotypes above 0.001.

Points on this clonotype: The antigen is unknown. At one end, the junction sequence differs from germline, possibly due to a read error.

The study based diagnoses on clinical symptoms, serum thyroxine and TRAb, thyroid ultrasound and orbital computed tomography. The PBMCs were sourced from fresh peripheral blood (about 10 ml). Germline V CDR1 and CDR2: SSHAT, FNYEAQ (reference sequence). CDR3 size: 15 residues. RNA transcripts served as the template for amplifying TCR beta CDR3 regions. When the TCR CDR3 underwent first-round RT-PCR, the HTBI primer set was used. TCRdb called the multiplex PCR reads again in MiXCR, with one record for every CDR3 protein. The table records 300,000 to 350,000 distinct CDR3 sequences, 21% of them present only once.

The sequencing sample was made of blood. The TCR comes from a woman in her forties or fifties with Graves' hyperthyroidism. The V and J genes are TRBV7-7 and TRBJ2-2; 8 bases align to TRBD2. The CDR3: CASSFSREDTGELFF. The CDR3 DNA is TGTGCTAGCAGCTTCTCGCGGGAGGACACCGGGGAGCTGTTTTTT.